Each of the 13 T cell receptor beta chains below was sequenced from the same sample in a study of control samples from healthy donors and cancer patients. Measured with immunoSEQ multiplex PCR; TCRdb has only the in-frame clones, and not every one. The sample yields some 79,000 clones, 75% to 90% seen once. The sequencing input was blood. These TCRs come from a man aged 45-65 years in good health.

The V and J genes are TRBV5-6 and TRBJ1-2, with unresolved D. The CDR3 length is 14 residues. The germline CDR1 and CDR2 sequences are SGHDT and YYEEEE. V dropped 0 bases and J dropped 2 bases, with 8 bases sitting between them. CDR3 bases: TGTGCCAGCAGCTTGGTTAGGGCCAACTATGGCTACACCTTC. Protein sequence: CASSLVRANYGYTF.

The chain uses TRBV12-5 and TRBJ2-7, with 7 positions matching TRBD1. The CDR3 runs 16 residues. V shed 1 base and J 0 bases; nucleotides not matched to a gene: 6. Germline lookup yields CDR1 LGHNT and CDR2 FRNRAP. The CDR3 is CASGLATTGPSYEQYF. The CDR3, as DNA: TGTGCTAGTGGTTTGGCCACGACAGGGCCCTCCTACGAGCAGTACTTC.

The chain couples TRBV5-1 to TRBJ1-2; 9 bases match TRBD1. This CDR3 has 15 residues. The junction had 10 bases not matched to a gene; V was cut back by 6 bases and J by 4 bases. Germline values: CDR1 SGHRS, CDR2 YFSETQ. CDR3 residues: CASNSGDRVSYGYTF. The DNA for the CDR3 is TGCGCCAGCAACTCTGGGGACAGGGTATCCTATGGCTACACCTTC.

The J gene is TRBJ2-1, the V gene TRBV19, with TRBD1 identical over 8 bases. Germline CDR1 and CDR2: LNHDA and SQIVND (reference sequence). This CDR3 region has 16 residues. V lost 1 base, J lost 1 base, and 3 bases stayed unmatched. CDR3 loop: CASSIGGTGSYNEQFF. CDR3 bases: TGTGCCAGTAGTATAGGCGGGACAGGATCCTACAATGAGCAGTTCTTC.

The genes are TRBV2 and TRBJ1-6; 9 bases match TRBD1. V shed 5 bases, J shed 9 bases, and the junction held 2 bases outside the gene matches. Germline V gene data show CDR1 as SNHLY and CDR2 as FYNNEI. The CDR3 length is 13 residues. The CDR3 sequence: CASSRDRASPLHF. In DNA, the CDR3 is TGTGCCAGCAGTAGGGACAGGGCTTCACCCCTCCACTTT.

This clone was picked up one time. The J gene is TRBJ1-1, the V gene TRBV9; D not resolved. The germline V gene has CDR1 SGDLS and CDR2 YYNGEE. The germline V and J ends were trimmed by 4 bases and 4 bases, with 11 bases remaining between them. There are 13 residues in the CDR3. The CDR3 protein is CASSPEGRTEAFF. In DNA, the CDR3 is TGTGCCAGCAGCCCAGAGGGTCGCACTGAAGCTTTCTTT.

The chain has TRBV5-1 and TRBJ2-1, with TRBD2 matching 9 bases. V was clipped by 0 bases and J by 4 bases; unmatched bases: 2. Per the germline V gene, CDR1 is SGHRS and CDR2 is YFSETQ. CDR3 length equals 15 residues. The CDR3 loop is CASSLASGVYNEQFF. CDR3 DNA: TGCGCCAGCAGCTTGGCTAGCGGGGTATACAATGAGCAGTTCTTC.

This clone was counted a single time. The chain links TRBV7-8 to TRBJ2-1; D is unclear. Per the germline V gene, CDR1 is SGHVS and CDR2 is FQNEAQ. V was clipped by 6 bases and J by 5 bases, with 17 bases between them. The CDR3 loop spans 15 amino acids. The CDR3 reads CASRGATVFDNEQFF. The CDR3 coding sequence is TGTGCCAGCAGGGGCGCGACCGTATTCGACAATGAGCAGTTCTTC.

V is TRBV6-5 and J is TRBJ2-5, with 8 bases fitting TRBD2. V lost 2 bases and J lost 2; bases outside the gene matches: 1. Germline CDR1 reads MNHEY; CDR2 reads SVGAGI. The CDR3 spans 14 residues. The CDR3 DNA reads TGTGCCAGCAGTTACAGACTAGCGCAAGAGACCCAGTACTTC. Translating it yields CASSYRLAQETQYF.

This clone was seen once. The chain joins TRBV19 to TRBJ2-5; either TRBD1 or TRBD2 may supply D (5 bases each). This CDR3 region has 15 residues. From germline, CDR1 is LNHDA and CDR2 SQIVND (reference sequence). Trimming left V 5 bases short and J 1 base short, with 14 bases between. The CDR3 coding sequence is TGTGCCAGTAGTCCCGGGGCGCAGCTCCAAGAGACCCAGTACTTC. It specifies CASSPGAQLQETQYF.

V usage is TRBV20-1 and J usage is TRBJ1-1; tentatively, D is TRBD1 (5 bases). Germline V gives CDR1 DFQATT, CDR2 SNEGSKA (reference sequence). The V and J ends lost 3 bases and 3 bases respectively, with 11 bases between them. There are 13 residues in the CDR3. The DNA for the CDR3 is TGCAGTGCTAGTGCAGGGCGAGACACTGAAGCTTTCTTT. Encoded protein: CSASAGRDTEAFF.

This clone was detected once. This sequence joins TRBV19 and TRBJ2-7; maybe TRBD1 (6 bases). The V end lost 5 bases, the J end lost 5 bases, and 16 bases lay between the germline ends. The CDR3 loop spans 14 amino acids. Germline CDR1 LNHDA, CDR2 SQIVND (reference sequence). The CDR3 spells CASSRGQTLNEQYF. The CDR3 DNA sequence: TGTGCCAGTAGTCGCGGACAGACTCTCAACGAGCAGTACTTC. The complete variable domain, with remaining parts taken from reference TRBV19 and TRBJ2-7, reads DGGITQSPKYLFRKEGQNVTLSCEQNLNHDAMYWYRQDPGQGLRLIYYSQIVNDFQKGDIAEGYSVSREKKESFPLTVTSAQKNPTAFYLCASSRGQTLNEQYFGPGTRLTVT.

This chain joins TRBV19 and TRBJ1-5; D not resolved. The V end lost 3 bases, the J end lost 0 bases, and 9 bases lay between the germline ends. Per the germline V gene, CDR1 is LNHDA and CDR2 is SQIVND (reference sequence). CDR3 length equals 15 residues. In nucleotides, the CDR3 is TGTGCCAGTAGTATCTGGGAGTATAGCAATCAGCCCCAGCATTTT. It yields the protein CASSIWEYSNQPQHF.